The entry that follows covers one T cell receptor beta chain sequence. Its specificity is not known. Some clones are missing from TCRdb's copy, which holds only in-frame ones; the method was immunoSEQ multiplex PCR. Among under 100,000 clones listed, approximately 96% were seen once. The sample is drawn from a study of cytomegalovirus exposure and HLA in healthy donors. General study findings and limits: Reported results showed that the classifier diagnosed cytomegalovirus status with high specificity and sensitivity. Researchers counted 164 TCR beta chains as cytomegalovirus-associated.

Trimming shortened V by 1 base and J by 3 bases, and 21 bases separated the two germline ends. This CDR3 is 18 amino acids long. Germline CDR1 reads MNHEY; CDR2 reads SMNVEV (reference sequence). The V gene is TRBV27, the J gene TRBJ1-1; D is ambiguous. Sequences were obtained from PBMCs. This sequence was found in a young man in good health and CMV-seronegative. The chain's CDR3 is CASSLFYPGAGKDTEAFF. CDR3 in DNA: TGTGCCAGCAGTTTATTCTACCCGGGAGCCGGGAAGGACACTGAAGCTTTCTTT.